This TCR beta chain was documented in a study of CD4 T cells in relation to SARS-CoV-2 and coronaviruses. In the study overall: Convalescent patients were seven or eight males and 4 females; two were Hispanic.

This clone showed up just a few times. Its antigen is unidentified. The study's findings and limits: The cross-reactivity analysis covered only spike protein, not other viral proteins. About 64% of donors had memory CD4+ clonotypes crossrecognizing SARS-CoV-2 and common cold coronavirus spike.

The V and J ends lost 0 bases and 3 bases respectively, with 3 bases between them. Germline CDR1 reads WNHNN; CDR2 reads SYGVQD (reference sequence). The CDR3 is 12 residues long. Profiled with immunoSEQ multiplex PCR; TCRdb holds only in-frame clones, not every one. Of approximately 50,000 clones listed, about 90% are singletons. CD4 enrichment then naive enrichment separated naive from memory CD4+ cells. The sample comprised naive CD4+ T cells from PBMCs. Subset given: naive CD4+ T cells isolated by negative enrichment. The sequence was obtained from an adult with COVID-19. The V and J genes are TRBV10-1 and TRBJ2-7; the D is unclear. Here the CDR3 reads CASSESGYEQYF. The CDR3 DNA reads TGCGCCAGCAGTGAGTCGGGCTACGAGCAGTACTTC.